This T cell receptor beta chain emerged from a study of blood T cell repertoires in COVID-19. The wider study: T cells, B-cell-depleted T cells, or PBMCs supplied cDNA or gDNA.

Per the study methods: Using reference gene primer amplification, nucleated cell counts were estimated. The table came from immunoSEQ multiplex PCR; TCRdb's copy has only in-frame clones and leaves some out. That table gives V, J and clone size, and the DNA gave D and trimming. The data contain about 74,000 clones, roughly 84% of them singletons. V was clipped by 6 bases and J by 1 base; unmatched bases: 6. The CDR3 has 15 amino acids. Germline assignment: CDR1 ENHRY and CDR2 SYGVKD. This receptor was identified in a middle-aged man with active COVID-19. The material sequenced was peripheral blood. This chain joins TRBV10-3 and TRBJ2-7, with 10 bases identical to TRBD1. The CDR3 bases are TGTGCCATCAGGACCGGGACAGGGGTATCCTACGAGCAGTACTTC. It specifies CAIRTGTGVSYEQYF.